This TCR beta chain was obtained from a study of T cells in Graves' hyperthyroidism and ophthalmopathy. General study points: Median prediction lead before ophthalmopathy onset was six to eight months with the model.

Exclusion of a patient resulted from uncontrolled infection, other autoimmune disease, pregnancy or lactation. Sample collection date corresponds to first hyperthyroidism diagnosis, prior to any ophthalmopathy symptoms. Fresh peripheral blood, 9.5 to 10 ml of it, supplied the PBMCs. Amplification of TCR beta CDR3 regions was performed using RNA transcripts as template. A first-round RT-PCR of the TCR CDR3 used the HTBI primer set. In TCRdb, the multiplex PCR reads were re-called with MiXCR into one record per CDR3 protein. In the table there are about 280,000 distinct CDR3 sequences, under 30% of which are singletons. In its sample, this clonotype was seen many times. The target antigen is unknown. V lost 0 bases, J lost 5 bases, and 15 bases lay in between. Per the germline V gene, CDR1 is KGHDR and CDR2 is SFDVKD. The CDR3 length is 16 residues.

The receptor was isolated from a middle-aged man with Graves' hyperthyroidism that later progressed to Graves' ophthalmopathy. The chain has TRBV24-1 and TRBJ2-5; D is perhaps TRBD1 or TRBD2 (5 bases each). Sequencing was performed on blood. CDR3 residues: CATSDLPPEGRETQYF. The CDR3, as DNA: TGTGCCACCAGTGATTTGCCCCCCGAGGGGCGGGAGACCCAGTACTTC.